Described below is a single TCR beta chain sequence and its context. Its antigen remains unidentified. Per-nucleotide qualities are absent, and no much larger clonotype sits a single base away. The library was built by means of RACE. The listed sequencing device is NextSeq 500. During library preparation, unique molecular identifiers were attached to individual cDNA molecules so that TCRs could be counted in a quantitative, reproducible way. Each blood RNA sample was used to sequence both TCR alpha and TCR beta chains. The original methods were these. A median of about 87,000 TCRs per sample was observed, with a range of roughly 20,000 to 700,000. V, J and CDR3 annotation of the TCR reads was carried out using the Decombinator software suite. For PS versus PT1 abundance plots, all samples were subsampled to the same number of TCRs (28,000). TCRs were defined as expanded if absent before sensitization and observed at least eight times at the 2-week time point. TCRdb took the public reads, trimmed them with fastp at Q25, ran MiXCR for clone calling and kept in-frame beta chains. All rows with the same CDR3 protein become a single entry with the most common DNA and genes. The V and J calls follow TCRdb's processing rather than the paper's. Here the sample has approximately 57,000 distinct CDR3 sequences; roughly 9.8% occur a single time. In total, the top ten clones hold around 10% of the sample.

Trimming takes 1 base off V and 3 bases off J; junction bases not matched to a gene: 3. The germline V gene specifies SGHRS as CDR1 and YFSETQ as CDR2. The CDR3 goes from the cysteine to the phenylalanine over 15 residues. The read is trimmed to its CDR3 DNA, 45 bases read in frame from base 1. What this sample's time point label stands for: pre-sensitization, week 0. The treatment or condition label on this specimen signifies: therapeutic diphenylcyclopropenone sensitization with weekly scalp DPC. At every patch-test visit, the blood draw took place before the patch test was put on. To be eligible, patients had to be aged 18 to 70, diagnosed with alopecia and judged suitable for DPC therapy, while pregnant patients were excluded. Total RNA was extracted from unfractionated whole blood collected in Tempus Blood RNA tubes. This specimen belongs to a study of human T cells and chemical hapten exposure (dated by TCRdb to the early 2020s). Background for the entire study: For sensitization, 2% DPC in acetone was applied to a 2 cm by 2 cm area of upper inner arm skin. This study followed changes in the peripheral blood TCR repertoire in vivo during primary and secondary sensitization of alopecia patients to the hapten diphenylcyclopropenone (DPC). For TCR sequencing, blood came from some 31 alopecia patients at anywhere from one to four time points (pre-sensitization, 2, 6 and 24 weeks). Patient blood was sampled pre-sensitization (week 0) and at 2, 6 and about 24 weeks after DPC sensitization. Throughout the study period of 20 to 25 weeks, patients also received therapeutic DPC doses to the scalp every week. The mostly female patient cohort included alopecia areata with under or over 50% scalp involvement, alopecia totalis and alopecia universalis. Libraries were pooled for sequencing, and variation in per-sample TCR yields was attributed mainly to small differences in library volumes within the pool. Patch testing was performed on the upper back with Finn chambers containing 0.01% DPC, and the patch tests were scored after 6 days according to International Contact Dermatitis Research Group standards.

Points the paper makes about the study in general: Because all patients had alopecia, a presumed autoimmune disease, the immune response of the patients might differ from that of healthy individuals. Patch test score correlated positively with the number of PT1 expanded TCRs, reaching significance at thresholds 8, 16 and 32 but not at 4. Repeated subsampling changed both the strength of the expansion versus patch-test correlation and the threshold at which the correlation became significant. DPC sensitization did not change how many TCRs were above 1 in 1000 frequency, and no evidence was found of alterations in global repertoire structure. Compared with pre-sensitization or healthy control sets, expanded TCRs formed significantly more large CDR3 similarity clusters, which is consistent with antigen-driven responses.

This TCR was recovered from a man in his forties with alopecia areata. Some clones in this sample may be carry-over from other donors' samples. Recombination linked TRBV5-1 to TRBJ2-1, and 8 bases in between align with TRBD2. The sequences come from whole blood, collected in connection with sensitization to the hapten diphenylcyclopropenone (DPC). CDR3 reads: CASSLTSGYYNEQFF. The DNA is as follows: TGCGCCAGCAGCTTGACTAGCGGATACTACAATGAGCAGTTCTTC. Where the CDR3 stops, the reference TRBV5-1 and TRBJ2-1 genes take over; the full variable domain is KAGVTQTPRYLIKTRGQQVTLSCSPISGHRSVSWYQQTPGQGLQFLFEYFSETQRNKGNFPGRFSGRQFSNSRSEMNVSTLELGDSALYLCASSLTSGYYNEQFFGPGTRLTVL.